The clone carrying this TCR beta chain occurred many times. Its antigen is currently unknown. A junction boundary mismatches the germline segment, possibly from a read error. This sample stems from a study of response to subunit inactivated influenza vaccine. The CDR3 contains 14 residues. Study outcomes and limitations: Authors suggested that a seasonal influenza vaccination recruits few new T cells each time.

TCRdb reprocessed the RT-PCR reads with MiXCR, giving one entry per CDR3 protein. The sample has some 160,000 distinct CDR3 sequences, approximately 11% seen once. The starting material was non-naive T cells sorted from PBMCs, obtained more than 35 days after vaccination. The chain employs TRBV12-3 or TRBV12-4 and TRBJ2-3, with TRBD1 matching 11 bases. The clonotype originates from a man in his forties or fifties who received an inactivated influenza vaccine. CDR3 DNA sequence: TGCGCCAGCAGCTTGGGACAGGGGGCAGATACGCAGTATTTT. Its protein product is CASSLGQGADTQYF.